Presented here are 24 T cell receptor beta chains from one specimen sequenced in a study of cytomegalovirus exposure and HLA in healthy donors. In the PCR, 60 Vbeta and 13 Jbeta primers were used. Assay: immunoSEQ multiplex PCR; the TCRdb copy retains only in-frame clones and omits some. This listing includes roughly 45,000 clones. Material for sequencing was PBMCs. Every receptor here comes from a woman younger than 45 in good health and CMV-seronegative.

This sequence joins TRBV7-9 and TRBJ1-1; D may be TRBD1 (6 bases). The germline CDR1 and CDR2 sequences are SEHNR and FQNEAQ (reference sequence). This CDR3 contains 13 residues. Trimming removed 4 bases from V and 11 bases from J, with 17 bases in between. The CDR3 loop reads CASSSHRVGRAFF. In nucleotides, the CDR3 is TGTGCCAGCAGCTCCCACAGGGTAGGAAGGGCTTTCTTT.

The J gene is TRBJ2-7, the V gene TRBV28; D call uncertain. V was pared by 4 bases and J by 2 bases, with 12 bases between. The CDR3 contains 14 residues. Germline V gene sequence: CDR1 MDHEN, CDR2 SYDVKM. This CDR3 is CASSSGSGPYEQYF. For the CDR3, the DNA is TGTGCCAGCAGTTCAGGATCCGGCCCCTACGAGCAGTACTTC.

The V gene is TRBV19, the J gene TRBJ2-1; 10 bases are a match to TRBD1. Germline trimming cut 4 bases from V and 7 bases from J; bases unmatched to any gene: 4. The germline V gene has CDR1 LNHDA and CDR2 SQIVND (reference sequence). CDR3 length equals 14 residues. Written as DNA, the CDR3 is TGTGCCAGTAGTACGGGACAGGGGAGGAATGAGCAGTTCTTC. This gives the protein CASSTGQGRNEQFF.

The J gene is TRBJ2-7, the V gene TRBV18, with 8 bases aligning to TRBD2. The CDR3 loop spans 15 amino acids. V lost 3 bases, J lost 5 bases, and 9 bases stayed unmatched. The germline V gene has CDR1 KGHSH and CDR2 LQKENI. The CDR3 DNA sequence: TGTGCCAGCTCACCGCACCCGGCGGGAGGCCACGAGCAGTACTTC. Protein: CASSPHPAGGHEQYF.

The J gene is TRBJ2-7, the V gene TRBV27; 9 bases map to TRBD2. The CDR3 has 14 amino acids. V was clipped by 3 bases and J by 2 bases; unmatched bases: 2. The germline V gene has CDR1 MNHEY and CDR2 SMNVEV (reference sequence). The CDR3 here is CASSFSGSPYEQYF. The DNA for the CDR3 is TGTGCCAGCAGTTTTAGCGGGAGTCCCTACGAGCAGTACTTC.

CDR3 loop: CASSPSSGGSRTEAFF. The CDR3 DNA sequence: TGTGCCAGCTCACCATCGTCAGGGGGCTCGAGGACTGAAGCTTTCTTT. The chain carries TRBV18 and TRBJ1-1; 8 nucleotides line up with TRBD1. CDR3 length equals 16 residues. CDR1 and CDR2 from the germline V gene are KGHSH and LQKENI. V gave up 2 bases and J gave up 5 bases; unmatched junction bases: 10.

J is TRBJ2-1 and V is TRBV7-3; a weak D match, TRBD2 (5 bases). Germline V lookup: CDR1 SGHTA, CDR2 FQGTGA. V gave up 5 bases and J gave up 2 bases, with 16 bases separating them. The CDR3 spans 16 residues. The CDR3 here is CASSENLAPPYNEQFF. The CDR3 DNA follows: TGTGCCAGCAGCGAAAATCTAGCACCCCCCTACAATGAGCAGTTCTTC.

V gene TRBV11-2 combines with J gene TRBJ1-2, with TRBD1 matching 8 bases. CDR1 SGHAT and CDR2 FQNNGV come from the germline V gene. V lost 8 bases and J lost 6; bases outside the gene matches: 8. This CDR3 contains 13 residues. The CDR3 DNA reads as TGTGCCAGCTCCCGACAGGGGAAGGATGGCTACACCTTC. Its protein product is CASSRQGKDGYTF.

This chain links TRBV19 with TRBJ2-3; 8 bases are a match to TRBD1. The germline V gene has CDR1 LNHDA and CDR2 SQIVND (reference sequence). The CDR3 totals 17 residues. Trimming cost V 5 bases and J 0 bases; bases outside gene matches: 10. CDR3: CASSSGQGSLSTDTQYF. The DNA for the CDR3 is TGTGCCAGTAGTTCTGGACAGGGATCCCTAAGCACAGATACGCAGTATTTT.

J is TRBJ2-1 and V is TRBV27; D remains ambiguous. The CDR3 is 15 residues long. V was shortened by 2 bases and J by 0 bases, with 8 bases between the two germline ends. Germline CDR1 and CDR2: MNHEY and SMNVEV (reference sequence). The CDR3 protein is CASSLGASSYNEQFF. In DNA, the CDR3 is TGTGCCAGCAGTTTAGGAGCTTCCTCCTACAATGAGCAGTTCTTC.

The chain carries TRBV6-5 and TRBJ1-1, with D perhaps TRBD1 (6 bases). Germline V gene data show CDR1 as MNHEY and CDR2 as SVGAGI. Trimming cost V 6 bases and J 6 bases, with 20 bases left between them. The CDR3 runs 15 residues. For the CDR3, the DNA is TGTGCCAGCAGCCCTACAGGGATAAAGGGACCTGAAGCTTTCTTT. Protein sequence: CASSPTGIKGPEAFF.

V and J are TRBV7-9 and TRBJ1-2, with D possibly being TRBD1 (6 bases). CDR3 length: 16 amino acids. The V and J ends lost 1 base and 4 bases respectively, with 16 bases between them. The germline CDR1 and CDR2 sequences are SEHNR and FQNEAQ (reference sequence). The CDR3 is CASSLVGAGAGYGYTF. In DNA, the CDR3 is TGTGCCAGCAGCTTAGTAGGTGCAGGGGCCGGCTATGGCTACACCTTC.

This chain uses TRBV18 with TRBJ2-7; TRBD1 matches at 10 bases. CDR1 and CDR2 (germline): KGHSH, LQKENI. The CDR3 loop spans 15 amino acids. V lost 4 bases, J lost 6 bases, and 9 bases stayed unmatched. The CDR3 bases are TGTGCCAGCTCACGCGCGACAGGGGGCATTCGCGAGCAGTACTTC. It translates to CASSRATGGIREQYF.

The chain joins TRBV27 to TRBJ2-3, with a weak D call TRBD2 (5 bases). The CDR3 covers 14 residues. The V end was cut by 7 bases, the J end by 1 base, with 12 bases between. CDR1 and CDR2 (germline): MNHEY, SMNVEV (reference sequence). The CDR3 here is CASKGGSRTDTQYF. The DNA for the CDR3 is TGTGCCAGCAAAGGCGGGTCTCGCACAGATACGCAGTATTTT.

The rearrangement links TRBV4-3 to TRBJ2-2, with D unclear. Trimming took off 0 bases at V and 2 bases at J, with 7 bases between the two ends. Germline V gene lookup returns CDR1 LGHNA and CDR2 YSLEER. CDR3 length: 15 residues. CDR3 bases: TGCGCCAGCAGCCAAGAGGCAGGTAACACCGGGGAGCTGTTTTTT. This encodes CASSQEAGNTGELFF.

The rearrangement uses TRBV6-5 and TRBJ2-1, with a weak D call TRBD1 (5 bases). CDR3 length: 14 amino acids. V was trimmed by 2 bases and J by 8 bases, leaving 13 bases between them. Looked up from germline, CDR1 is MNHEY and CDR2 is SVGAGI. CDR3 region: CASSYRRGEDEQFF. The CDR3 region has the DNA TGTGCCAGCAGTTACAGAAGGGGCGAGGATGAGCAGTTCTTC.

The chain couples TRBV7-9 to TRBJ2-7; 9 bases agree with TRBD1. This CDR3 has 12 residues. V shed 6 bases, J shed 7 bases, and the junction held 4 bases outside the gene matches. Germline CDR1 and CDR2: SEHNR and FQNEAQ (reference sequence). CDR3 sequence (DNA): TGTGCCAGCAGACGACAGGGGGAAGAGCAGTACTTC. It yields the protein CASRRQGEEQYF.

The chain has TRBV4-1 and TRBJ2-5; D not certain. The V end lost 3 bases, the J end lost 2 bases, and 13 bases lay between the germline ends. Looked up from germline, CDR1 is MGHRA and CDR2 is YSYEKL. The CDR3 has 15 amino acids. The DNA for the CDR3 is TGCGCCAGCAGCCAGGCCGATCGAGCGCAAGAGACCCAGTACTTC. Protein sequence: CASSQADRAQETQYF.

This chain uses TRBV9 with TRBJ2-7; the D gene is possibly TRBD1 (6 bases). Germline CDR1 SGDLS, CDR2 YYNGEE. CDR3 length: 15 residues. The V end was cut by 0 bases, the J end by 3 bases, with 13 bases between. The CDR3 DNA follows: TGTGCCAGCAGCGTAGAAGCAGGGGCCTTCTACGAGCAGTACTTC. Its protein is CASSVEAGAFYEQYF. The full variable domain, rest sourced from reference TRBV9 and TRBJ2-7, is DSGVTQTPKHLITATGQRVTLRCSPRSGDLSVYWYQQSLDQGLQFLIQYYNGEERAKGNILERFSAQQFPDLHSELNLSSLELGDSALYFCASSVEAGAFYEQYFGPGTRLTVT.

V and J are TRBV6-5 and TRBJ2-7; 14 nucleotides agree with TRBD2. V was clipped by 4 bases and J by 4 bases; unmatched bases: 3. The CDR3 has 15 residues. Per the germline V gene, CDR1 is MNHEY and CDR2 is SVGAGI. CDR3 sequence reads: CASSSTSGRVYEQYF. The CDR3 DNA sequence: TGTGCCAGCAGTTCGACTAGCGGGAGGGTTTACGAGCAGTACTTC.

This chain connects TRBV5-4 to TRBJ2-2; 9 bases are a match to TRBD1. V dropped 1 base and J dropped 5; count of bases not matched to a gene: 6. Germline values: CDR1 SGHNT, CDR2 YYREEE (reference sequence). The CDR3 has 16 amino acids. CDR3 DNA: TGTGCCAGCAGCTTGACGGGACAGGGACGAACCGGGGAGCTGTTTTTT. Its translation is CASSLTGQGRTGELFF.

This chain links TRBV5-1 with TRBJ2-6; D gene uncertain. There are 15 residues in the CDR3. Germline V CDR1 and CDR2: SGHRS, YFSETQ. Trimming took off 2 bases at V and 4 bases at J, with 10 bases between the two ends. This chain's CDR3 is CASSFGTSGANVLTF. The CDR3 nucleotides are TGCGCCAGCAGCTTTGGTACTTCGGGGGCCAACGTCCTGACTTTC.

V is TRBV7-9 and J is TRBJ1-5, with D possibly matching TRBD1 (5 bases). Between the trimmed V and J ends, which lost 5 bases and 2 bases, there was a span of 19 bases. The V gene's germline CDR1 is SEHNR and CDR2 FQNEAQ (reference sequence). The CDR3 loop spans 17 amino acids. The CDR3 region has the DNA TGTGCCAGCAGCCCAAGTGGGGGGATGAAGGGCAATCAGCCCCAGCATTTT. Amino acid sequence: CASSPSGGMKGNQPQHF.

The CDR3 DNA follows: TGTGCCAGCAGACAGGGTAACATGAACACTGAAGCTTTCTTT. Translating it yields CASRQGNMNTEAFF. The chain uses TRBV25-1 and TRBJ1-1; maybe TRBD1 (6 bases). CDR1 MGHDK and CDR2 SYGVNS come from the germline V gene. The CDR3 spans 14 residues. Trimming removed 6 bases at V and 0 bases at J, with 11 bases between. The complete variable domain, with remaining parts taken from reference TRBV25-1 and TRBJ1-1, reads EADIYQTPRYLVIGTGKKITLECSQTMGHDKMYWYQQDPGMELHLIHYSYGVNSTEKGDLSSESTVSRIRTEHFPLTLESARPSHTSQYLCASRQGNMNTEAFFGQGTRLTVV.